The 29 T cell receptor beta chains below were found in one sample sequenced in a study of identical twins. TCRdb processed the 5' RACE reads anew with MiXCR; each CDR3 protein has one entry. The table includes some 570,000 distinct CDR3 sequences, under 25% detected once. This same sample was also part of a study on yellow fever vaccine responses in identical twins.

The sequenced material came from CD4+ T cells sorted from blood. These receptors were taken from a woman aged 18-29 years in good health.

This clonotype was detected many times. V and J are TRBV5-1 and TRBJ2-7, with TRBD2 matching over 8 bases. The V segment lost 0 bases and the J segment 3 bases; nucleotides outside the gene matches: 2. CDR1 SGHRS and CDR2 YFSETQ come from the germline V gene. CDR3 length: 14 residues. CDR3 amino acids: CASSLGAGVYEQYF. The CDR3 nucleotides are TGCGCCAGCAGCTTGGGAGCGGGAGTCTACGAGCAGTACTTC.

This clonotype was seen repeatedly, ten times or more. This chain links TRBV7-2 with TRBJ2-1; D remains unclear. V shed 5 bases and J shed 0 bases, with 14 bases lying between them. The CDR3 runs 16 residues. CDR1 is SGHTA and CDR2 is FQGNSA in the germline V gene. CDR3 region: CASSPGFPSSYNEQFF. The DNA of the CDR3 is TGTGCCAGCAGCCCTGGGTTCCCGAGCTCCTACAATGAGCAGTTCTTC. Supplemented by reference TRBV7-2 and TRBJ2-1, the full variable domain reads GAGVSQSPSNKVTEKGKDVELRCDPISGHTALYWYRQSLGQGLEFLIYFQGNSAPDKSGLPSDRFSAERTGGSVSTLTIQRTQQEDSAVYLCASSPGFPSSYNEQFFGPGTRLTVL.

This clonotype was counted a few times. This chain connects TRBV7-9 to TRBJ1-1, with a weak D call TRBD1 (5 bases). The V gene's germline CDR1 is SEHNR and CDR2 FQNEAQ (reference sequence). This CDR3 comprises 14 residues. V lost 3 bases and J 6 bases, leaving 14 bases between the germline ends. The CDR3 loop is CASSLAGGSPEAFF. CDR3 bases: TGTGCCAGCAGCTTGGCGGGGGGTAGCCCTGAAGCTTTCTTT.

J is TRBJ2-5 and V is TRBV4-1; 8 nucleotides line up with TRBD2. The J segment lost 3 bases and the V segment lost 4 bases, leaving 7 bases of the junction unmatched. CDR3 length: 15 residues. Germline CDR1 MGHRA, CDR2 YSYEKL. The CDR3 bases are TGCGCCAGCAGCCTGACTAGCGCGCCGGAAGAGACCCAGTACTTC. This codes for CASSLTSAPEETQYF.

This clonotype was seen once. The CDR3 is CASTRSGTGNNEQFF. CDR3 DNA sequence: TGTGCCAGCACGCGTTCCGGGACAGGCAACAATGAGCAGTTCTTC. The chain has TRBV19 and TRBJ2-1, with 8 bases fitting TRBD1. Germline-derived CDR1 and CDR2 are LNHDA and SQIVND (reference sequence). This CDR3 is 15 amino acids long. J lost 5 bases, V lost 9 bases, and 12 bases had no gene match.

The V gene is TRBV20-1, the J gene TRBJ2-3; the D gene is possibly TRBD2 (6 bases). The CDR3 covers 12 residues. V was clipped by 7 bases and J by 3 bases, with 11 bases between them. CDR1 is DFQATT and CDR2 is SNEGSKA in the germline V gene (reference sequence). CDR3 sequence: CSGAGMTDTQYF. The CDR3 DNA sequence: TGCAGTGGGGCGGGGATGACAGATACGCAGTATTTT.

The J gene is TRBJ1-5, the V gene TRBV12-3 or TRBV12-4; 7 positions agree with TRBD1. V was clipped by 8 bases and J by 6 bases; unmatched bases: 16. The CDR3 is 16 residues long. CDR3 in DNA: TGTGCCAGCGGAACGACAGGGAATCGTGTCCGTCAGCCCCAGCATTTT. It specifies CASGTTGNRVRQPQHF.

The rearrangement joins TRBV28 to TRBJ2-5, with TRBD1 as a possible D gene (6 bases). The germline V gene encodes CDR1 MDHEN and CDR2 SYDVKM. The CDR3 covers 13 residues. Trimming removed 10 bases at V and 4 bases at J, with 16 bases between. The CDR3 DNA reads as TGTGCCACAGGGGATTTTACGATAGAGACCCAGTACTTC. Its translation: CATGDFTIETQYF.

This clonotype showed up just a few times. The chain uses TRBV20-1 and TRBJ1-2; D unclear. CDR1 DFQATT and CDR2 SNEGSKA come from the germline V gene (reference sequence). This CDR3 spans 11 amino acids. Trimming took 4 bases from V and 5 from J, leaving 8 bases between them. The CDR3, as DNA: TGCAGTGCTAAGCTCGGATATGGCTACACCTTC. It codes for CSAKLGYGYTF.

CDR3 residues: CASSQENSVGTGELFF. The CDR3 nucleotides are TGCGCCAGCAGCCAAGAAAATAGTGTAGGCACCGGGGAGCTGTTTTTT. The chain uses TRBV4-1 and TRBJ2-2; D uncertain. CDR1 MGHRA and CDR2 YSYEKL come from the germline V gene. There are 16 residues in the CDR3. Between the trimmed V and J ends, which lost 0 bases and 4 bases, there was a span of 12 bases.

The chain recombines TRBV3-1 with TRBJ2-7; 8 nucleotides line up with TRBD2. J gave up 2 bases and V 1 base, and 1 base lay outside the gene matches. The germline CDR1 and CDR2 sequences are LGHDT and YNNKEL (reference sequence). The CDR3 sequence is 14 residues long. CDR3 coding DNA: TGTGCCAGCAGCCAAGCGGGACTAGCCTACGAGCAGTACTTC. It yields the protein CASSQAGLAYEQYF.

This clonotype was detected ten times or more. The V gene is TRBV12-3 or TRBV12-4, the J gene TRBJ2-1, with 9 bases fitting TRBD2. V shed 7 bases, J shed 8 bases, and the junction held 9 bases outside the gene matches. This CDR3 has 14 amino acids. CDR3 sequence reads: CASTSSGILYEQFF. CDR3 nucleotide sequence: TGTGCCAGCACCTCTAGCGGGATCTTGTATGAGCAGTTCTTC.

This clonotype was seen a handful of times. V and J are TRBV5-1 and TRBJ2-2, with D hard to call. Germline CDR1 and CDR2: SGHRS and YFSETQ. CDR3 length: 16 residues. The V gene lost 3 bases and the J gene lost 8 bases, with 20 bases spanning the gap. The CDR3 coding sequence is TGCGCCAGCAGCTCCGGGCCCCCCTCCCGCCTGGGGGAGCTGTTTTTT. Amino acids: CASSSGPPSRLGELFF.

With respect to this clonotype: Germline is not matched at one junction end, which may reflect a read error. The chain is built from TRBV5-1 and TRBJ1-1; 8 nucleotides agree with TRBD1. This CDR3 is built from 15 residues. Looked up from germline, CDR1 is SGHRS and CDR2 is YFSETQ. CDR3 nucleotide sequence: TGCGCCAGCAGTCGGATCACCGGGACAGGAGTTTCGCTTATCTTT. As protein: CASSRITGTGVSLIF.

The gene calls are TRBV15 and TRBJ2-5, with D possibly TRBD2 on 6 matching bases. Germline CDR1 LNHNV, CDR2 YYDKDF (reference sequence). This CDR3 has 15 amino acids. The ends were cut back, 5 bases at V and 4 bases at J, with 17 bases in the middle. CDR3 nucleotide sequence: TGTGCCACCAGCTCGGGGGTCTCGGCATCAGAGACCCAGTACTTC. This encodes CATSSGVSASETQYF.

This clonotype occurred a few times. J is TRBJ2-6 and V is TRBV11-1; 8 bases are a match to TRBD2. CDR3 length: 17 amino acids. After removal of 1 base from V and 3 bases from J, the junction contained 5 bases not matched to a gene. The germline gives CDR1 SGHAT, CDR2 FQDESV (reference sequence). The CDR3 sequence is CASSLVTGGRGANVLTF. CDR3 in DNA: TGTGCCAGCAGCTTAGTAACGGGAGGGCGTGGGGCCAACGTCCTGACTTTC.

J is TRBJ2-2 and V is TRBV5-1; 7 positions match TRBD2. The CDR3 runs 15 residues. Per the germline V gene, CDR1 is SGHRS and CDR2 is YFSETQ. V was clipped by 6 bases and J by 6 bases; unmatched bases: 11. This chain's CDR3 is CASTDQMTSSGELFF. As DNA, the CDR3 is TGCGCCAGCACCGACCAAATGACTAGCTCCGGGGAGCTGTTTTTT.

This clonotype came up many times. This chain connects TRBV5-1 to TRBJ2-1; 7 bases line up with TRBD2. The CDR3 length is 16 residues. Germline loops: CDR1 SGHRS, CDR2 YFSETQ. The V and J ends lost 0 bases and 0 bases, in that order; junction bases with no gene match: 3. CDR3 protein: CASSLVSGGSYNEQFF. The DNA of the CDR3 is TGCGCCAGCAGCTTGGTCTCGGGAGGCTCCTACAATGAGCAGTTCTTC.

This clonotype is a singleton in its sample. This sequence joins TRBV20-1 and TRBJ1-6; D not certain. The CDR3 is 15 residues long. Trimming took 0 bases from V and 7 from J, leaving 13 bases between them. Germline loops: CDR1 DFQATT, CDR2 SNEGSKA (reference sequence). For the CDR3, the DNA is TGCAGTGCTAGAGATCTTGTACAACCAAATTCACCCCTCCACTTT. It yields the protein CSARDLVQPNSPLHF.

The chain has TRBV27 and TRBJ1-4; D not resolved. The V gene lost 6 bases and the J gene lost 7 bases, with 12 bases spanning the gap. The CDR3 has 13 amino acids. CDR1 and CDR2 (germline): MNHEY, SMNVEV (reference sequence). The CDR3 reads CASSTALSEKLFF. DNA of the CDR3: TGTGCCAGCAGCACGGCCTTGAGTGAAAAACTGTTTTTT.

This chain links TRBV20-1 with TRBJ2-5; 9 positions agree with TRBD2. Germline CDR1 reads DFQATT; CDR2 reads SNEGSKA (reference sequence). V lost 0 bases to trimming and J lost 2 bases; unmatched junction nucleotides: 10. CDR3 length: 17 residues. The CDR3 protein is CSARDIRVAGDQETQYF. DNA of the CDR3: TGCAGTGCTAGAGATATAAGGGTAGCGGGGGATCAAGAGACCCAGTACTTC.

In this sample, this clonotype turned up a few times. The CDR3 region has the DNA TGTGCCAGCAGCGTAGGGGGGGGCGGGGATGAGCAGTTCTTC. Translated, it gives CASSVGGGGDEQFF. The gene calls are TRBV9 and TRBJ2-1, with D perhaps TRBD2 (7 bases). Germline V gene data show CDR1 as SGDLS and CDR2 as YYNGEE. The CDR3 spans 14 residues. The V gene lost 0 bases and the J gene lost 8 bases, with 12 bases spanning the gap. Together with reference TRBV9 and TRBJ2-1, the CDR3 gives the full variable domain: DSGVTQTPKHLITATGQRVTLRCSPRSGDLSVYWYQQSLDQGLQFLIQYYNGEERAKGNILERFSAQQFPDLHSELNLSSLELGDSALYFCASSVGGGGDEQFFGPGTRLTVL.

V and J are TRBV24-1 and TRBJ1-2; no definite D call. CDR3 length: 12 amino acids. Trimming removed 2 bases at V and 4 bases at J, with 4 bases between. The germline CDR1 and CDR2 sequences are KGHDR and SFDVKD. In DNA, the CDR3 is TGTGCCACCAGTGATTCTGTCTATGGCTACACCTTC. This gives the protein CATSDSVYGYTF.

The CDR3 spells CAISGGAGYYEQYF. The CDR3 DNA reads as TGTGCCATCAGTGGAGGTGCGGGGTACTACGAGCAGTACTTC. The chain combines TRBV10-3 with TRBJ2-7, with D maybe TRBD2 (6 bases). Trimming stripped 4 bases from V and 3 bases from J, with 13 bases between. Germline CDR1 is ENHRY and CDR2 is SYGVKD. This CDR3 contains 14 residues.

The V and J genes are TRBV3-1 and TRBJ2-1; no clear D. The CDR3 loop spans 15 amino acids. The germline V gene encodes CDR1 LGHDT and CDR2 YNNKEL (reference sequence). Trimming shortened V by 1 base and J by 0 bases, and 7 bases separated the two germline ends. Here the CDR3 DNA reads TGTGCCAGCAGCCAAGCCGGCAACTCCTACAATGAGCAGTTCTTC. Encoded protein: CASSQAGNSYNEQFF.

This clonotype was observed a handful of times. The V gene is TRBV24-1, the J gene TRBJ2-3, with 12 bases fitting TRBD2. Germline trimming cut 1 base from V and 1 base from J; bases unmatched to any gene: 5. This CDR3 region has 18 residues. In germline, CDR1 is KGHDR, CDR2 SFDVKD. CDR3 in DNA: TGTGCCACCAGTGATTTCCCCTGGACTAGCGGGGGCACAGATACGCAGTATTTT. Protein sequence: CATSDFPWTSGGTDTQYF.

The table lists this clonotype with a few counts. The rearrangement uses TRBV6-1 and TRBJ2-1, with D possibly being TRBD1 or TRBD2 (5 bases each). V was pared by 5 bases and J by 5 bases, with 16 bases between. The CDR3 has 15 residues. Germline lookup yields CDR1 MNHNS and CDR2 SASEGT. CDR3 in amino acids: CASSQPGRNDNEQFF. For the CDR3, the DNA is TGTGCCAGCAGTCAACCGGGACGGAATGACAATGAGCAGTTCTTC.

The rearrangement uses TRBV29-1 and TRBJ1-1; D gene ambiguous. CDR3 size: 13 residues. Trimming removed 7 bases from V and 0 bases from J, with 12 bases in between. Germline CDR1 reads SQVTM; CDR2 reads ANQGSEA. CDR3 residues: CSAGAEMNTEAFF. CDR3 sequence (DNA): TGCAGCGCGGGCGCAGAGATGAACACTGAAGCTTTCTTT.

CDR3 DNA: TGTGCCAGCAGCCCCCTCCACGCGAGGAGTACGCAGTATTTT. It translates to CASSPLHARSTQYF. This chain uses TRBV12-3 or TRBV12-4 with TRBJ2-3; no clear D. The CDR3 has 14 amino acids. V dropped 6 bases and J dropped 8 bases, with 18 bases sitting between them.